These 18 T cell receptor beta chains came from one sample sequenced in a study of cytotoxic CD8 clonotypes in ibrutinib-treated CLL. Profiled with immunoSEQ multiplex PCR; TCRdb holds only in-frame clones, not every one. Of approximately 130,000 clones listed, 80% to 90% are singletons. Sequences were derived from PBMCs, sampled after 24 months of ibrutinib treatment. Source of these receptors: a human donor with chronic lymphocytic leukemia.

The V call is TRBV2, the J call TRBJ2-5; D uncertain. V lost 6 bases and J lost 2, with 16 bases in between. The V gene's germline CDR1 is SNHLY and CDR2 FYNNEI. This CDR3 is built from 15 residues. The CDR3, as DNA: TGTGCCAGCAGCCCAACCGGTCCGTCTCAAGAGACCCAGTACTTC. Translation gives CASSPTGPSQETQYF.

The genes are TRBV10-3 and TRBJ2-1, with a tentative D call TRBD2 (7 bases). CDR3 length: 16 amino acids. Germline loops: CDR1 ENHRY, CDR2 SYGVKD. Trimming stripped 2 bases from V and 8 bases from J, with 19 bases between. In nucleotides, the CDR3 is TGTGCCATCAGTGAGAACATGATTGGGGGGGGCGATGAGCAGTTCTTC. It is translated as CAISENMIGGGDEQFF.

This clone appeared once. The chain employs TRBV7-9 and TRBJ2-1; the match to TRBD1 covers 8 bases. Germline V gene sequence: CDR1 SEHNR, CDR2 FQNEAQ (reference sequence). There are 15 residues in the CDR3. V lost 5 bases to trimming and J lost 4 bases; unmatched junction nucleotides: 7. The chain's CDR3 is CASSPQGAAYNEQFF. CDR3 coding DNA: TGTGCCAGCAGCCCGCAGGGGGCAGCGTACAATGAGCAGTTCTTC.

This sequence joins TRBV6-1 and TRBJ1-1; 10 bases line up with TRBD1. With 6 bases clipped from V and 6 bases from J, the junction kept 4 bases outside the gene matches. From germline, CDR1 is MNHNS and CDR2 SASEGT. The CDR3 spans 13 residues. This CDR3 reads CASRTGTGAEAFF. The DNA for the CDR3 is TGTGCCAGCAGAACCGGGACAGGGGCTGAAGCTTTCTTT.

About this clone itself: One end of the junction varies from germline; a read error may be responsible. This chain uses TRBV7-8 with TRBJ1-4; unclear D gene. This CDR3 has 12 amino acids. Germline CDR1 and CDR2: SGHVS and FQNEAQ. The CDR3 here is CASSLSGERLFF. The CDR3, as DNA: TGTGCCAGCAGCTTATCGGGTGAAAGACTGTTTTTT.

CDR3 coding DNA: TGTGCCAGCAGTGAAGATTCCGGAGACAGTCTAGCCAAAAACATTCAGTACTTC. Translated: CASSEDSGDSLAKNIQYF. This chain uses TRBV2 with TRBJ2-4, with D perhaps TRBD1 (5 bases). The CDR3 is 18 residues long. Germline V gene sequence: CDR1 SNHLY, CDR2 FYNNEI. V gave up 1 base and J gave up 0 bases, with 16 bases separating them.

The rearrangement links TRBV5-4 to TRBJ2-6; perhaps TRBD1 as D (6 bases). The ends were cut back, 4 bases at V and 4 bases at J, with 12 bases in the middle. CDR1 SGHNT and CDR2 YYREEE come from the germline V gene (reference sequence). CDR3 length equals 15 residues. CDR3 DNA sequence: TGTGCCAGCAGCAAACAGGGCACCGGGGCCAACGTCCTGACTTTC. It yields the protein CASSKQGTGANVLTF.

The chain carries TRBV10-2 and TRBJ1-2; 9 nucleotides match TRBD1. Germline CDR1 is WSHSY and CDR2 is SAAADI. The CDR3 sequence is 17 residues long. Trimming at V came to 0 bases and at J to 6 bases, leaving 11 bases not matched to a gene. In DNA form, the CDR3 reads TGCGCCAGCAGTGAGTCTCGTGGTACAGGGGGCTCTCATGGCTACACCTTC. Its protein is CASSESRGTGGSHGYTF.

The chain couples TRBV7-8 to TRBJ2-1; TRBD2 might be the D (5 bases). The CDR3 totals 15 residues. V lost 2 bases to trimming and J lost 3 bases, with 11 bases between them. The V gene's germline CDR1 is SGHVS and CDR2 FQNEAQ. This CDR3 is CASSLSTGDYNEQFF. The CDR3 DNA sequence: TGTGCCAGCAGCTTATCAACCGGGGACTACAATGAGCAGTTCTTC.

This chain uses TRBV6-4 with TRBJ2-3; TRBD2 matches 14 bases. The V segment lost 5 bases and the J segment 2 bases; nucleotides outside the gene matches: 3. The germline CDR1 and CDR2 sequences are MRHNA and SNTAGT. The CDR3 is 16 residues long. For the CDR3, the DNA is TGTGCCAGCAGTAGGGGACTAGCGGGGGCCACAGATACGCAGTATTTT. Translating it yields CASSRGLAGATDTQYF.

Comments on this clone: The sample carries other DNA sequences with the same CDR3. The rearrangement uses TRBV19 and TRBJ2-2, with 7 bases aligning to TRBD1. Germline V gives CDR1 LNHDA, CDR2 SQIVND (reference sequence). This CDR3 is built from 14 residues. J gave up 2 bases and V 6 bases, and 3 bases lay outside the gene matches. The CDR3 sequence: CASSRDRNTGELFF. DNA for the CDR3: TGTGCCAGTAGCCGGGACAGAAACACCGGGGAGCTGTTTTTT.

This clone occurred a few times. The chain uses TRBV29-1 and TRBJ1-1; perhaps TRBD1 as D (6 bases). Trimming took off 4 bases at V and 0 bases at J, with 12 bases between the two ends. Germline V CDR1 and CDR2: SQVTM, ANQGSEA. The CDR3 is 14 amino acids. The CDR3 nucleotides are TGCAGCGTTGTTGGAGGGGACATGAACACTGAAGCTTTCTTT. Translation: CSVVGGDMNTEAFF.

The gene calls are TRBV7-6 and TRBJ1-1; possibly TRBD1 for D (6 bases). V was pared by 5 bases and J by 0 bases, with 16 bases between. CDR1 is SGHVS, CDR2 FNYEAQ, per germline. CDR3 length: 16 amino acids. The CDR3 loop reads CASSPTGTPMNTEAFF. The CDR3 bases are TGTGCCAGCAGCCCAACAGGGACGCCCATGAACACTGAAGCTTTCTTT.

This clone was counted between two and nine times. CDR3 loop: CASRLTGTMNTEAFF. As DNA, the CDR3 is TGTGCCAGCAGACTTACCGGGACAATGAACACTGAAGCTTTCTTT. The V and J genes are TRBV28 and TRBJ1-1, with D possibly TRBD1 on 6 matching bases. V was trimmed by 6 bases and J by 0 bases, leaving 14 bases between them. The CDR3 sequence is 15 residues long. Germline V CDR1 and CDR2: MDHEN, SYDVKM.

V usage is TRBV27 and J usage is TRBJ2-3; TRBD2 matches at 10 bases. CDR1 is MNHEY and CDR2 is SMNVEV in the germline V gene (reference sequence). The length of the CDR3 is 16 residues. With V trimmed by 3 bases and J by 7 bases, 10 bases remained unmatched. The CDR3 protein is CASSLASGGAPHTQYF. The CDR3 region has the DNA TGTGCCAGCAGTTTGGCCAGCGGGGGGGCCCCCCATACGCAGTATTTT.

The chain carries TRBV9 and TRBJ2-2; perhaps TRBD2 as D (6 bases). CDR3 length: 15 residues. V gave up 3 bases and J gave up 6 bases, with 15 bases separating them. Germline V gene lookup returns CDR1 SGDLS and CDR2 YYNGEE. The CDR3 coding sequence is TGTGCCAGCAGCGCGCCCCCGACTAGTTCCGGGGAGCTGTTTTTT. This gives the protein CASSAPPTSSGELFF.

This clone has more than one count but fewer than ten. This CDR3 reads CASSSPGLPQHF. The CDR3 DNA sequence: TGTGCCAGCTCAAGTCCAGGGTTGCCCCAGCATTTT. The rearrangement links TRBV7-3 to TRBJ1-5, with D perhaps TRBD1 (5 bases). Germline lookup yields CDR1 SGHTA and CDR2 FQGTGA. The CDR3 consists of 12 residues. Trimming took 8 bases from V and 9 from J, leaving 14 bases between them.

J is TRBJ1-1 and V is TRBV5-1; D ambiguous. V lost 2 bases to trimming and J lost 2 bases, with 7 bases between them. CDR3 length: 13 residues. Germline V CDR1 and CDR2: SGHRS, YFSETQ. CDR3 sequence (DNA): TGCGCCAGCAGCTTTCGAAAAAACACTGAAGCTTTCTTT. This gives the protein CASSFRKNTEAFF.